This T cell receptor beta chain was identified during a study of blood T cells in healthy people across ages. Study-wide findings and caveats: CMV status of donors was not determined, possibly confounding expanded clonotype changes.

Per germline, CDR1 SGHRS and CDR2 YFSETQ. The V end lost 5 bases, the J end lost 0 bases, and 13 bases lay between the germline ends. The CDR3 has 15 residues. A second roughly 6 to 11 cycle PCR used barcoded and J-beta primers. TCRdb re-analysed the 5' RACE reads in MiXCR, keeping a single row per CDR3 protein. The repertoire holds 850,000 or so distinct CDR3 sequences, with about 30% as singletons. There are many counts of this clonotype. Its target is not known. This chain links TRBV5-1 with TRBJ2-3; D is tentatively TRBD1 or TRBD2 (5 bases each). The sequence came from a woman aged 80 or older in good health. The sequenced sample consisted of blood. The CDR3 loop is CASSGGGQSTDTQYF. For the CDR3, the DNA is TGCGCCAGCAGTGGAGGAGGACAAAGCACAGATACGCAGTATTTT.